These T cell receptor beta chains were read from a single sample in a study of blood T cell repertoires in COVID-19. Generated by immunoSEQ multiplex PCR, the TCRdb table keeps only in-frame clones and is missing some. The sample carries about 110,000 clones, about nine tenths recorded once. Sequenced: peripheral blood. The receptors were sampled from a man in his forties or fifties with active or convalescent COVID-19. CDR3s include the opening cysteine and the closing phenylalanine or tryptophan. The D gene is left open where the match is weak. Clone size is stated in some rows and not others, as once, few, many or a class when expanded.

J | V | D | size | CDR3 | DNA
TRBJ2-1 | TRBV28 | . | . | CASPRSVVAVYNEQFF | TGTGCCAGCCCCCGCTCTGTGGTAGCGGTTTACAATGAGCAGTTCTTC
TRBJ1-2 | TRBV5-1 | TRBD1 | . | CASSMDRAGYGYTF | TGCGCCAGCAGCATGGACAGGGCTGGCTATGGCTACACCTTC
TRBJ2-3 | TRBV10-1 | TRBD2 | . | CASSEWSSGSPVTDTQYF | TGCGCCAGCAGTGAATGGTCTAGCGGGAGCCCCGTCACAGATACGCAGTATTTT
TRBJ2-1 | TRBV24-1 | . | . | CATRGQGSSYNEQFF | TGTGCCACCCGCGGGCAGGGGAGCTCCTACAATGAGCAGTTCTTC
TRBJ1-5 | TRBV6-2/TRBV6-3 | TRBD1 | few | CASSSPSGGYQPQHF | TGTGCCAGCAGTTCCCCGTCAGGGGGCTATCAGCCCCAGCATTTT
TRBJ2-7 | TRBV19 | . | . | CASSIGPPGEQYF | TGTGCCAGTAGTATAGGACCCCCGGGAGAGCAGTACTTC
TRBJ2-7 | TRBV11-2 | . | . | CASSPQGRGEQYF | TGTGCCAGCAGCCCTCAGGGGAGGGGCGAGCAGTACTTC
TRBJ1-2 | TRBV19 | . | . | CASSIRRSLLPNYGYTF | TGTGCCAGTAGTATAAGGCGGAGTTTGCTCCCAAACTATGGCTACACCTTC
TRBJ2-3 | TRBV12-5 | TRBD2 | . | CASGLPRTRSADTQYF | TGTGCTAGTGGTTTGCCCCGGACTAGGAGCGCAGATACGCAGTATTTT
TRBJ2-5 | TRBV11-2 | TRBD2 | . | CASSLTSGFVETQYF | TGTGCCAGCAGCTTAACTAGCGGGTTCGTAGAGACCCAGTACTTC
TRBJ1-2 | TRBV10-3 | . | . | CAISESNWAGTFGYTF | TGTGCCATCAGTGAGTCGAACTGGGCAGGGACATTTGGCTACACCTTC
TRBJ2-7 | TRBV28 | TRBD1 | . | CASSFGQGGPYEQYF | TGTGCCAGCAGTTTCGGACAGGGTGGGCCCTACGAGCAGTACTTC
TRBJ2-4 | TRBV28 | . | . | CASSLPGQGRIQYF | TGTGCCAGCAGCCTCCCCGGGCAGGGTAGGATTCAGTACTTC
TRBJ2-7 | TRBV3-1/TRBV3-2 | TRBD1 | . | CASSSAADDRGRFPQYF | TGTGCCAGCAGTAGTGCTGCGGACGACAGGGGGCGATTTCCCCAGTACTTC
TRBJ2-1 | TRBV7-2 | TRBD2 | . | CASFRGDRYNEQFF | TGTGCCAGCTTCCGGGGGGATCGTTACAATGAGCAGTTCTTC
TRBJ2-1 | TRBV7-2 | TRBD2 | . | CASSASGRTYNEQFF | TGTGCCAGCAGCGCTAGCGGGAGGACCTACAATGAGCAGTTCTTC
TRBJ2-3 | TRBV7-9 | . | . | CASSSPGISTDTQYF | TGTGCCAGCAGCTCCCCGGGGATCAGCACAGATACGCAGTATTTT
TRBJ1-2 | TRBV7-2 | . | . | CASSSPEGGGGYTF | TGTGCCAGCAGCTCCCCGGAGGGCGGAGGAGGCTACACCTTC
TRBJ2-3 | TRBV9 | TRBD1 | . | CASSVGQGVADTQYF | TGTGCCAGCAGCGTGGGACAGGGGGTGGCAGATACGCAGTATTTT
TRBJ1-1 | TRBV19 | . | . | CASRDDSRTAFF | TGTGCCAGTAGGGACGACAGCCGGACAGCTTTCTTT
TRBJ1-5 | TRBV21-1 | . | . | CASSRGGATDQPQHF | TGTGCCAGCAGCAGGGGCGGCGCCACCGATCAGCCCCAGCATTTT
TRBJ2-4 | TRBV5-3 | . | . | CARSGGLGGTKNIQYF | TGTGCCAGAAGTGGGGGTTTAGGGGGAACCAAAAACATTCAGTACTTC
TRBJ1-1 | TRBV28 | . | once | CAWGDSMNTEAFF | TGTGCCTGGGGCGACAGCATGAACACTGAAGCTTTCTTT
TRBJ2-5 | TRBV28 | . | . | CASSLARRGSQTQYF | TGTGCCAGCAGTCTAGCCCGTCGGGGGTCTCAGACCCAGTACTTC
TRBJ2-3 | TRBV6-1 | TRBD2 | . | CASSEASGISTDTQYF | TGTGCCAGCAGTGAAGCGAGCGGGATTAGCACAGATACGCAGTATTTT
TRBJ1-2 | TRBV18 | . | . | CASSPQPGTYGYTF | TGTGCCAGCTCACCACAACCCGGTACCTATGGCTACACCTTC
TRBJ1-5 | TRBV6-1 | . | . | CASSEAPGRAGNQPQHF | TGTGCCAGCAGTGAAGCGCCTGGCAGGGCAGGCAATCAGCCCCAGCATTTT
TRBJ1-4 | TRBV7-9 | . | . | CAIHAGPGNEKLFF | TGTGCCATCCACGCCGGGCCGGGGAATGAAAAACTGTTTTTT
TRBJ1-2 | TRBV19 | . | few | CASSIDGGAHYGYTF | TGTGCCAGTAGTATAGACGGCGGTGCCCACTATGGCTACACCTTC
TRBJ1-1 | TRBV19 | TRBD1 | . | CATSPGQGIRGSPPFF | TGTGCCACTTCGCCGGGACAGGGGATAAGAGGCAGCCCTCCTTTCTTT
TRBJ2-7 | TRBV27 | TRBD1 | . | CASSLVGQGPVEQYF | TGTGCCAGCAGTTTAGTAGGACAGGGGCCGGTCGAGCAGTACTTC
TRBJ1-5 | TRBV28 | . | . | CASHSGGGRRHQPQHF | TGTGCCAGCCACTCGGGTGGGGGGAGGAGGCATCAGCCCCAGCATTTT
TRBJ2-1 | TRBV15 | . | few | CATSRATSGVRDEQFF | TGTGCCACCAGCAGAGCAACTAGTGGGGTTCGTGATGAGCAGTTCTTC
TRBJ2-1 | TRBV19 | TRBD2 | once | CASSIPSGSGSYNEQFF | TGTGCCAGTAGTATCCCTAGCGGGAGTGGGTCCTACAATGAGCAGTTCTTC
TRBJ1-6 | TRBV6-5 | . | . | CAVGSTFSPLHF | TGTGCCGTCGGGTCAACCTTTTCACCCCTCCACTTT
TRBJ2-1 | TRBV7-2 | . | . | CASSSIGGTSYNEQFF | TGTGCCAGCAGCAGCATTGGAGGAACCTCCTACAATGAGCAGTTCTTC
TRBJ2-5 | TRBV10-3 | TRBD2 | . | CAISESRGVAGAQETQYF | TGTGCCATCAGTGAGTCGAGGGGGGTAGCGGGAGCCCAAGAGACCCAGTACTTC
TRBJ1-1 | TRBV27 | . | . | CASSFLGETEAFF | TGTGCCAGCAGTTTTCTGGGAGAGACTGAAGCTTTCTTT
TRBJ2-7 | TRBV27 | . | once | CASSLSAGYEQYF | TGTGCCAGCAGTTTATCAGCAGGGTACGAGCAGTACTTC
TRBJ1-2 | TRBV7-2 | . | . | CASSLAGAVYGYTF | TGTGCCAGCAGCTTAGCTGGGGCAGTTTATGGCTACACCTTC
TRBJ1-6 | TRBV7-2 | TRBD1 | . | CASSLYPGQLNSPLHF | TGTGCCAGCAGCTTATATCCGGGACAGCTGAATTCACCCCTCCACTTT
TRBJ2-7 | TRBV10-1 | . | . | CASSDSLTAREQYF | TGCGCCAGCAGTGATTCTTTGACAGCCCGCGAGCAGTACTTC
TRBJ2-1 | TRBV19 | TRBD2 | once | CASSGAGDPLNEQFF | TGTGCCAGTAGTGGAGCGGGAGACCCCCTCAATGAGCAGTTCTTC
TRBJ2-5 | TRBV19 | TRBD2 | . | CATAEREGETQYF | TGTGCCACCGCCGAGCGGGAGGGAGAGACCCAGTACTTC
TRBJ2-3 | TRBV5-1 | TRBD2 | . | CASSTGTSGTDTQYF | TGCGCCAGCAGCACAGGGACTAGCGGCACAGATACGCAGTATTTT
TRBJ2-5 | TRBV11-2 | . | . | CASSFGVEETQYF | TGTGCCAGCAGCTTCGGGGTGGAAGAGACCCAGTACTTC
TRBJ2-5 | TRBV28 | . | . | CASSDGGREETQYF | TGTGCCAGCAGTGATGGGGGCAGGGAGGAGACCCAGTACTTC
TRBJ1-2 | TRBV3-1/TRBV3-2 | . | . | CASSQEGRNPNYGYTF | TGTGCCAGCAGCCAAGAGGGCAGAAATCCTAACTATGGCTACACCTTC